Listed below are T cell receptor beta chains from one sample, sequenced in a study of blood T cell repertoires in COVID-19. Data came from immunoSEQ multiplex PCR; TCRdb stores just in-frame clones and leaves some out. Here the sample spans about 150,000 clones, roughly 80% being singletons. Sequencing was performed on peripheral blood. Receptor source: a man aged 65 to 85 with acute or convalescent COVID-19. Each CDR3 is given with its conserved first and last residue. A D gene is named only where the DNA matches it firmly. A row's size may be missing; if present it is once, few, many or a size class.

size	J	D	V	length	CDR3	DNA
.	TRBJ1-5	.	TRBV6-5	13	CASRTRVDQPQHF	TGTGCCAGCAGGACGCGGGTTGATCAGCCCCAGCATTTT
.	TRBJ2-1	TRBD2	TRBV5-1	18	CASSLVSSGRVSYNEQFF	TGCGCCAGCAGCTTGGTTTCTAGCGGGAGGGTTAGCTACAATGAGCAGTTCTTC
.	TRBJ2-3	.	TRBV27	13	CASSFRNTDTQYF	TGTGCCAGCAGTTTCAGGAACACAGATACGCAGTATTTT
.	TRBJ1-1	.	TRBV5-1	15	CASSSLGPMNTEAFF	TGCGCCAGCAGCAGCCTGGGGCCCATGAACACTGAAGCTTTCTTT
.	TRBJ2-3	TRBD2	TRBV7-9	16	CASSELAGTSTDTQYF	TGTGCCAGCAGCGAACTAGCGGGTACTAGCACAGATACGCAGTATTTT
.	TRBJ1-5	TRBD1	TRBV7-9	15	CASSPVTGDNQPQHF	TGTGCCAGCAGCCCCGTCACAGGGGACAATCAGCCCCAGCATTTT
.	TRBJ1-6	TRBD1	TRBV2	15	CASSETGGSIQPLHF	TGTGCCAGCAGCGAGACAGGGGGTTCAATTCAACCCCTCCACTTT
.	TRBJ1-3	.	TRBV7-2	16	CASSPVGGKAGNTIYF	TGTGCCAGCAGCCCCGTCGGGGGAAAAGCTGGAAACACCATATATTTT
.	TRBJ2-2	.	TRBV2	16	CASSEIRLENTGELFF	TGTGCCAGCAGTGAAATCCGCCTAGAGAACACCGGGGAGCTGTTTTTT
once	TRBJ1-5	.	TRBV28	14	CASSLGGRERPQHF	TGTGCCAGCAGTTTAGGAGGGAGGGAAAGGCCCCAGCATTTT
.	TRBJ2-5	.	TRBV27	14	CASRKGGAGETQYF	TGTGCCAGCAGAAAGGGGGGGGCCGGGGAGACCCAGTACTTC
.	TRBJ1-6	.	TRBV15	16	CATSRDPRADNSPLHF	TGTGCCACCAGCAGAGATCCCAGGGCCGATAATTCACCCCTCCACTTT
.	TRBJ2-6	TRBD1	TRBV19	17	CASSQKQGARGANVLTF	TGTGCCAGTAGTCAAAAACAGGGGGCGCGAGGGGCCAACGTCCTGACTTTC
.	TRBJ1-2	.	TRBV7-2	16	CASSLAQSGYGYGYTF	TGTGCCAGCAGCTTAGCGCAGTCAGGGTATGGCTATGGCTACACCTTC
few	TRBJ2-7	TRBD2	TRBV11-2	15	CASSSLAGGTYEQYF	TGTGCCAGCAGCTCATTAGCGGGAGGGACCTACGAGCAGTACTTC
.	TRBJ1-1	.	TRBV19	17	CASSWNRGSSLNTEAFF	TGTGCCAGTAGTTGGAATCGGGGGTCCTCACTGAACACTGAAGCTTTCTTT
.	TRBJ2-7	.	TRBV3-1/TRBV3-2	12	CASSQAGFEQYF	TGTGCCAGCAGCCAAGCCGGGTTCGAGCAGTACTTC
.	TRBJ2-3	TRBD2	TRBV19	15	CASSILAGGTDTQYF	TGTGCCAGTAGTATTTTAGCGGGGGGCACAGATACGCAGTATTTT